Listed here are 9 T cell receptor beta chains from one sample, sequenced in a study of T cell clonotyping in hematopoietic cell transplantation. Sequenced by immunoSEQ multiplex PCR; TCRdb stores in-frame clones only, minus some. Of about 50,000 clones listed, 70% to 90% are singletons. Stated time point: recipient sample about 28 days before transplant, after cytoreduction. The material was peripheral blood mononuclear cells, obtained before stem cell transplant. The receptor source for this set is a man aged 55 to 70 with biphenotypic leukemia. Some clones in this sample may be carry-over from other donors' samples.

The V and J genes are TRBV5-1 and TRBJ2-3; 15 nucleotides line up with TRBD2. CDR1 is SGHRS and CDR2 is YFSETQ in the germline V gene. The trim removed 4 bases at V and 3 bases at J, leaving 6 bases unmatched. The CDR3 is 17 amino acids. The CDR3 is CASSPGTSGRLTDTQYF. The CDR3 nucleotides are TGCGCCAGCAGCCCGGGGACTAGCGGGAGGCTAACAGATACGCAGTATTTT. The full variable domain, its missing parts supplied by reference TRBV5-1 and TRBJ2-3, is KAGVTQTPRYLIKTRGQQVTLSCSPISGHRSVSWYQQTPGQGLQFLFEYFSETQRNKGNFPGRFSGRQFSNSRSEMNVSTLELGDSALYLCASSPGTSGRLTDTQYFGPGTRLTVL.

CDR3 nucleotide sequence: TGTGCCAGCACCCAAGGGGATACGCAGTATTTT. Its protein is CASTQGDTQYF. The chain carries TRBV7-2 and TRBJ2-3; D is uncertain. Trimming pared 7 bases from V and 6 bases from J, leaving 8 bases between. Germline-derived CDR1 and CDR2 are SGHTA and FQGNSA. The CDR3 length is 11 residues.

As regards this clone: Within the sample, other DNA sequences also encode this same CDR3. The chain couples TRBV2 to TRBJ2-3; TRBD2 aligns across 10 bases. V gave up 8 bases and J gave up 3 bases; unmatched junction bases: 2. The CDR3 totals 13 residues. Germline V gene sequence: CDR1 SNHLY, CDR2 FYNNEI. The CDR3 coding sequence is TGTGCCAGCCAGCGGGAGGGGACAGATACGCAGTATTTT. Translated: CASQREGTDTQYF.

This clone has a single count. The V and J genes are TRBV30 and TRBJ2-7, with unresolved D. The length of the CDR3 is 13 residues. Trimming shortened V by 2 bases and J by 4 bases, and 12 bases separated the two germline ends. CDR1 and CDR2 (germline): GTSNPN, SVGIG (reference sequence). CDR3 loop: CAWSPNHIYEQYF. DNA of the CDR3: TGTGCCTGGAGTCCAAATCATATTTACGAGCAGTACTTC.

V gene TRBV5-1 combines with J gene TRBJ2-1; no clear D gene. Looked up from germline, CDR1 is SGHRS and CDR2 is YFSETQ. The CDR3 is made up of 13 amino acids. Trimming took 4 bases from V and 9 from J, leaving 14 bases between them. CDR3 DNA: TGCGCCAGCAGCGGGTCAGGCTTCGGTGAGCAGTTCTTC. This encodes CASSGSGFGEQFF.

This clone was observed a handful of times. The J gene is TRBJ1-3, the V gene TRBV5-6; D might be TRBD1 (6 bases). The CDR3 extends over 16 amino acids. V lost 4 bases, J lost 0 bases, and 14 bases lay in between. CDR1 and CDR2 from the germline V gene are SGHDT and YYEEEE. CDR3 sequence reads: CASSLRDTYSGNTIYF. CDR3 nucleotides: TGTGCCAGCAGCCTCCGGGACACTTACTCTGGAAACACCATATATTTT.

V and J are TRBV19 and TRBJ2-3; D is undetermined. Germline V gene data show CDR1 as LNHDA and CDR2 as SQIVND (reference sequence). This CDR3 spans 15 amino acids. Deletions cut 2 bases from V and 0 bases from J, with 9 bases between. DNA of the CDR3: TGTGCCAGTAGTATATCGCGGTCTAGCACAGATACGCAGTATTTT. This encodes CASSISRSSTDTQYF.

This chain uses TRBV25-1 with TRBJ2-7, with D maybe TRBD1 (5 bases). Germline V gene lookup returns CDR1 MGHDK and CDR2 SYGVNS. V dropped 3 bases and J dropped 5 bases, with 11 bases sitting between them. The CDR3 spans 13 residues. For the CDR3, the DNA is TGTGCCAGCAGTGAGTTCAGGGCGAACGAGCAGTACTTC. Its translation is CASSEFRANEQYF.

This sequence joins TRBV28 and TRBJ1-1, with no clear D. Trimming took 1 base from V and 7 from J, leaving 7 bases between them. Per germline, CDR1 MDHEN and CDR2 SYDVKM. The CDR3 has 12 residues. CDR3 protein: CASSLSEHEAFF. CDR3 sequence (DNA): TGTGCCAGCAGTTTATCGGAACATGAAGCTTTCTTT. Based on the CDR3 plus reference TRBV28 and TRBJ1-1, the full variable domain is DVKVTQSSRYLVKRTGEKVFLECVQDMDHENMFWYRQDPGLGLRLIYFSYDVKMKEKGDIPEGYSVSREKKERFSLILESASTNQTSMYLCASSLSEHEAFFGQGTRLTVV.